Listed below are T cell receptor beta chains from one sample, sequenced in a study of shared clonotypes between healthy human individuals. Libraries were prepared by immunoSEQ multiplex PCR; TCRdb keeps only in-frame clonotypes and omits some of them. Of around 990,000 clones in the sample, 60% to 80% were seen once. The sample taken for sequencing was memory CD4+ T cells from PBMCs. These receptors were collected from a man aged 18 to 29 in good health. Some clones in this sample may be carry-over from other donors' samples. Both conserved end residues are trimmed from each CDR3. Only some rows state a clone size, as once, few, many or a class for expanded clones.

TRBV6-5	TRBJ2-7	once	ASSYGTGSSYEQY
TRBV5-1	TRBJ2-1	NA	ASSKGTGFSNEQF
TRBV11-2	TRBJ1-5	once	ASSLVLGGNNQPQH
TRBV5-1	TRBJ1-4	NA	ASRSTVYNEKLF
TRBV6-6	TRBJ1-5	NA	ASSYGTRANQPQH
TRBV27	TRBJ1-1	NA	ASSFDSPRLQRTEAF
TRBV9	TRBJ2-7	NA	ASSPGLASTEQY
TRBV5-4	TRBJ1-1	NA	ASSLVKALNTEAF
TRBV28	TRBJ2-7	NA	ASSLLDRGRYEQY
TRBV6-6	TRBJ2-1	NA	ASSYHSTSGSSEQF
TRBV5-4	TRBJ1-5	NA	ASRPRANQPQH
TRBV30	TRBJ1-3	NA	AWSTGRVSGNTIY
TRBV5-1	TRBJ1-1	NA	ASSLDRGTEAF
TRBV5-4	TRBJ2-7	NA	ASSSDSYEQY
TRBV5-6	TRBJ2-7	NA	ASKFGQLNYEQY
TRBV10-2	TRBJ2-3	NA	ATQQPLSSTDTQY
TRBV6-8	TRBJ2-1	NA	ARVRHEQF
TRBV2	TRBJ2-6	NA	ASDSGANVLT
TRBV5-1	TRBJ2-3	NA	ASSSGTPDTDTQY
TRBV19	TRBJ2-1	NA	ASSDRQGMGYRQQF
TRBV19	TRBJ1-4	NA	ASGTFFTGEKLF
TRBV4-1	TRBJ2-4	NA	ASSHRGEDIQY
TRBV19	TRBJ2-1	NA	ASSYGTSNEQF
TRBV5-4	TRBJ2-3	NA	ASSSMAEATDTQY
TRBV6-5	TRBJ1-1	NA	ASSYILGSVNTEAF
TRBV18	TRBJ1-5	few	ASSRSLGGRNQPQH
TRBV21-1	TRBJ2-7	many	ASSNLGPNYEQY
TRBV27	TRBJ2-7	once	ASSFDQRSSYEQY
TRBV2	TRBJ2-7	NA	ASSEAGTYEQY
TRBV5-4	TRBJ2-1	NA	ASSLDGGLYNEQF
TRBV2	TRBJ2-1	few	ASSADRAFEQF
TRBV5-1	TRBJ2-3	NA	ASSLDRTGEAADTQY
TRBV4-2	TRBJ2-3	NA	ASSQDWAGSTDTQY
TRBV27	TRBJ2-7	NA	ASRQPGQAIYEQY
TRBV20-1	TRBJ2-7	NA	SARQGYEQY
TRBV5-1	TRBJ2-1	NA	ASSLDAHNYNEQF
TRBV5-1	TRBJ2-5	NA	ASSLGLAAGPETQY
TRBV5-1	TRBJ2-3	NA	ASSPARLAGDTQY
TRBV5-1	TRBJ2-7	NA	ASNALAGGSYEQY
TRBV2	TRBJ2-5	NA	ASSGGLAEETQY
TRBV18	TRBJ1-5	NA	ASSPGDRGPQPQH
TRBV4-1	TRBJ2-1	once	ASSQGQFNEQF
TRBV5-1	TRBJ2-7	NA	ASSSGLAYEQY
TRBV5-1	TRBJ2-7	NA	ASSSEPWTSGLYEQY
TRBV4-1	TRBJ2-5	NA	ASSQARAGTSGYQETQY
TRBV5-1	TRBJ2-5	NA	ASSPGQGWETQY
TRBV7-2	TRBJ2-5	NA	ASSPRRQETQY
TRBV6-1	TRBJ2-2	NA	ASSEYFSGNTGELF
TRBV2	TRBJ2-5	NA	ASSDVGLAGDLETQY
TRBV25-1	TRBJ1-1	NA	ASSEGQVYRTEAF
TRBV29-1	TRBJ2-3	NA	SVIREATDTQY